The clone carrying this T cell receptor beta chain was found once. The data were taken from a study of cytomegalovirus exposure and HLA in healthy donors. Vbeta (60) and Jbeta (13) primers were used in the PCR. Using immunoSEQ multiplex PCR, the repertoire was profiled, and TCRdb retains in-frame clones only, with some absent. The sample has 65,000 or so clones; approximately 67% are singletons. CDR3 length equals 15 residues. V was cut by 1 base and J by 0 bases, with 7 bases left in between. Looked up from germline, CDR1 is SGHAT and CDR2 is FQNNGV. The sequence derives from a man younger than 40 in good health and CMV-seronegative. Specimen: PBMCs. This sequence joins TRBV11-2 and TRBJ1-3; no clear D gene. As DNA, the CDR3 is TGTGCCAGCAGCTTAGGGCCAGGCTCTGGAAACACCATATATTTT. As protein: CASSLGPGSGNTIYF.